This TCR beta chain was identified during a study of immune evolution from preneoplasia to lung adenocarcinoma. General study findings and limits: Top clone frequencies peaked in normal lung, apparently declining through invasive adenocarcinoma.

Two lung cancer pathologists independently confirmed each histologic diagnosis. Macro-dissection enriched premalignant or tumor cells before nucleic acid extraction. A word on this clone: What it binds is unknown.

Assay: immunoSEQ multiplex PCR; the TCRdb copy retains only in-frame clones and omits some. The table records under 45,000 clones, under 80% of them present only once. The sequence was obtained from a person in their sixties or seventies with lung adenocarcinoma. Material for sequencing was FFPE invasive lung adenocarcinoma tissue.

CDR3 loop: CASSPTGNTEAFF. CDR3 DNA: TGTGCCAGCTCACCGACAGGGAACACTGAAGCTTTCTTT. This sequence joins TRBV18 and TRBJ1-1, with D possibly TRBD1 on 6 matching bases. V was shortened by 3 bases and J by 1 base, with 6 bases between the two germline ends. The CDR3 sequence is 13 residues long. Germline CDR1 KGHSH, CDR2 LQKENI.